This T cell receptor beta chain was found in a study of T cell changes during pregnancy in multiple sclerosis. In this sample, this clone turned up once. Here immunoSEQ multiplex PCR was the method, and the copy in TCRdb shows in-frame clones only, minus some. This table has approximately 47,000 clones, roughly 94% appearing once. Specimen: CD4+ T cells from peripheral blood mononuclear cells, collected in the first trimester of pregnancy. This sequence was found in a female donor with multiple sclerosis, enrolled in a pregnancy study.

The CDR3 is CASCDMGGELETQYF. CDR3 sequence (DNA): TGTGCCAGCTGCGACATGGGCGGGGAGTTAGAGACCCAGTACTTC. The rearrangement links TRBV5-6 to TRBJ2-5, with D maybe TRBD2 (6 bases). The V end was cut by 7 bases, the J end by 4 bases, with 20 bases between. The length of the CDR3 is 15 residues. The germline V gene has CDR1 SGHDT and CDR2 YYEEEE.